A selection of T cell receptor beta chains follows, all from one sample in a study of cytomegalovirus exposure and HLA in healthy donors. Data came from immunoSEQ multiplex PCR; TCRdb stores just in-frame clones and leaves some out. The sample carries roughly 70,000 clones, around 77% recorded once. The specimen was PBMCs. Receptors were obtained from a middle-aged man in good health and CMV-seronegative. Both conserved end residues are part of each CDR3. The order of the fields is D gene, J gene, V gene, clone size, CDR3 protein, CDR3 DNA. D genes are given only for firm matches. Part of the rows lack a size; the others show once, few, many or a class for expanded clones.

TRBD1,TRBJ1-4,TRBV25-1,-,CASSEARPGGKEKLFF,TGTGCCAGCAGTGAAGCGCGCCCAGGGGGCAAGGAAAAACTGTTTTTT
-,TRBJ1-4,TRBV5-4,-,CASSQKAGVISEKLFF,TGTGCCAGCAGCCAGAAGGCAGGGGTAATAAGTGAAAAACTGTTTTTT
TRBD2,TRBJ2-1,TRBV19,-,CASSIVGLAGGPEFF,TGTGCCAGTAGTATAGTCGGACTAGCGGGGGGGCCGGAGTTCTTC
-,TRBJ1-6,TRBV28,-,CASSDSRSYNSPLHF,TGTGCCAGCAGTGATTCGAGGTCCTATAATTCACCCCTCCACTTT
TRBD1,TRBJ1-2,TRBV30,-,CAWTPGQGDLNGYTF,TGTGCCTGGACGCCGGGACAGGGGGATTTGAATGGCTACACCTTC
TRBD1,TRBJ1-1,TRBV19,-,CASSQGGFGTEAFF,TGTGCCAGTAGCCAGGGGGGTTTTGGAACTGAAGCTTTCTTT
-,TRBJ2-7,TRBV4-1,-,CASSQGKEFYEQYF,TGCGCCAGCAGCCAAGGTAAAGAGTTTTACGAGCAGTACTTC
TRBD1,TRBJ1-1,TRBV6-5,-,CASSPDRGRTEAFF,TGTGCCAGCAGTCCTGACAGGGGGCGTACTGAAGCTTTCTTT
-,TRBJ2-1,TRBV5-6,-,CASSLVAGRRDNEQFF,TGTGCCAGCAGCTTGGTGGCGGGGCGACGAGACAATGAGCAGTTCTTC
TRBD2,TRBJ2-7,TRBV7-9,-,CASSISGGRVYEQYF,TGTGCCAGCAGTATCTCGGGGGGTAGAGTCTACGAGCAGTACTTC
TRBD1,TRBJ2-2,TRBV2,-,CASSIPGQGTTGELFF,TGTGCCAGCAGTATCCCGGGACAGGGGACCACCGGGGAGCTGTTTTTT
-,TRBJ2-7,TRBV5-6,few,CASSLALYEQYF,TGTGCCAGCAGCTTGGCCCTTTACGAGCAGTACTTC
TRBD2,TRBJ2-3,TRBV7-2,-,CASRSGSRFNTDTQYF,TGTGCCAGCAGGAGCGGGAGCCGATTTAACACAGATACGCAGTATTTT
-,TRBJ2-5,TRBV25-1,-,CASRGFLGTHQETQYF,TGTGCCAGCAGGGGCTTTTTGGGGACACATCAAGAGACCCAGTACTTC
-,TRBJ2-2,TRBV11-2,-,CASSSLIVAGRTGELFF,TGTGCCAGCAGCTCCCTTATCGTTGCAGGGCGCACCGGGGAGCTGTTTTTT
TRBD1,TRBJ2-7,TRBV5-4,few,CASSFTGTVPHGQYF,TGTGCCAGCAGCTTCACAGGGACAGTTCCTCATGGGCAGTACTTC
-,TRBJ2-7,TRBV7-8,once,CASSSKTDSYEQYF,TGTGCCAGCAGCTCCAAGACAGACTCCTACGAGCAGTACTTC
-,TRBJ1-5,TRBV28,-,CASSPMRVSQPQHF,TGTGCCAGCAGCCCTATGCGGGTTTCACAGCCCCAGCATTTT
-,TRBJ1-5,TRBV2,-,CASNLGDFSNQPQHF,TGTGCCAGCAATCTAGGGGACTTTAGCAATCAGCCCCAGCATTTT
TRBD1,TRBJ2-7,TRBV7-9,-,CASSPPRDSSYEQHF,TGTGCCAGCAGCCCCCCAAGGGACAGCTCCTACGAGCAGCACTTC
-,TRBJ2-1,TRBV30,few,CAWRLAVNNEQFF,TGTGCCTGGAGACTAGCAGTTAACAATGAGCAGTTCTTC
-,TRBJ2-7,TRBV21-1,-,CASSKAMRYSYEQYF,TGTGCCAGCAGCAAAGCCATGCGATACTCCTACGAGCAGTACTTC
-,TRBJ1-2,TRBV27,once,CASSHLRGGIYYGYTF,TGTGCCAGCAGCCACCTAAGAGGAGGTATTTACTATGGCTACACCTTC
-,TRBJ1-2,TRBV27,-,CASSFSQTAGYTF,TGTGCCAGCAGTTTCTCTCAGACAGCCGGCTACACCTTC
-,TRBJ1-6,TRBV27,-,CASSFYGARYNSPLHF,TGTGCCAGCAGTTTCTATGGGGCCCGCTATAATTCACCCCTCCACTTT
-,TRBJ1-4,TRBV6-1,-,CASSGRVEKLFF,TGTGCCAGCAGTGGCAGGGTGGAAAAACTGTTTTTT
-,TRBJ2-7,TRBV6-5,-,CASSIGTPYEQYF,TGTGCCAGCAGTATAGGGACACCGTACGAGCAGTACTTC
TRBD1,TRBJ1-1,TRBV28,-,CASTLQQGVAFF,TGTGCCAGCACCCTACAACAGGGGGTTGCTTTCTTT
-,TRBJ2-7,TRBV10-3,few,CAISDGYVEQYF,TGTGCCATCAGTGACGGTTATGTCGAGCAGTACTTC
TRBD2,TRBJ2-3,TRBV11-2,-,CASSLALAGDFFGLDTQYF,TGTGCCAGCAGCTTAGCTTTAGCGGGAGATTTCTTTGGTTTGGATACGCAGTATTTT
-,TRBJ2-7,TRBV6-4,-,CASSDQADGEQYF,TGTGCCAGCAGTGACCAGGCAGACGGCGAGCAGTACTTC
-,TRBJ2-2,TRBV19,-,CASSISGGFGGELFF,TGTGCCAGTAGTATCTCAGGGGGGTTTGGCGGGGAGCTGTTTTTT
TRBD1,TRBJ1-2,TRBV7-8,-,CASSAGQGMGYTF,TGTGCCAGCAGCGCTGGACAGGGGATGGGCTACACCTTC
-,TRBJ2-7,TRBV28,-,CASSWGSSYEQYF,TGTGCCAGCAGTTGGGGCAGCTCCTACGAGCAGTACTTC
-,TRBJ1-5,TRBV30,few,CAWSAGAGDQPQHF,TGTGCCTGGAGTGCAGGGGCAGGCGATCAGCCCCAGCATTTT
TRBD1,TRBJ1-3,TRBV30,-,CAGARDRGRRNTIYF,TGTGCCGGGGCCCGGGACAGGGGGCGGCGAAACACCATATATTTT
-,TRBJ1-1,TRBV29-1,-,CSVEGRGFTEAFF,TGCAGCGTTGAAGGGAGGGGATTCACTGAAGCTTTCTTT
-,TRBJ1-1,TRBV18,-,CASSAVAGVGRTEAFF,TGTGCCAGCTCAGCCGTAGCGGGGGTGGGCCGCACTGAAGCTTTCTTT
TRBD1,TRBJ2-1,TRBV18,-,CASLRQGGEQFF,TGTGCCAGCCTGCGACAGGGCGGTGAGCAGTTCTTC
-,TRBJ1-5,TRBV11-2,-,CASSRQNQPQHF,TGTGCCAGCAGCCGACAGAATCAGCCCCAGCATTTT
-,TRBJ2-7,TRBV27,few,CASSLIGSEQYF,TGTGCCAGCAGTTTAATAGGGAGCGAGCAGTACTTC
-,TRBJ2-7,TRBV6-5,-,CASSYRGFVSSYEQYF,TGTGCCAGCAGTTACAGAGGCTTTGTAAGCTCCTACGAGCAGTACTTC
TRBD1,TRBJ1-2,TRBV7-3,once,CASSRDPRQGINYGYTF,TGTGCCAGCAGCCGGGATCCTAGACAGGGAATTAACTATGGCTACACCTTC
-,TRBJ2-1,TRBV27,-,CASRGGGQVNNEQFF,TGTGCCAGCCGCGGGGGGGGACAGGTCAACAATGAGCAGTTCTTC
-,TRBJ2-1,TRBV9,-,CASSVVSSYNEQFF,TGTGCCAGCAGCGTAGTGAGCTCCTACAATGAGCAGTTCTTC
TRBD1,TRBJ2-7,TRBV28,-,CASSSPPGQGYEQYF,TGTGCCAGCAGCTCCCCTCCGGGACAGGGGTACGAGCAGTACTTC
-,TRBJ1-1,TRBV6-4,-,CASSERPGWSTEAFF,TGTGCCAGCAGTGAAAGACCGGGGTGGTCCACTGAAGCTTTCTTT
-,TRBJ2-5,TRBV4-2,-,CASSQDPTRRQETQYF,TGTGCCAGCAGCCAAGACCCGACCAGGCGTCAAGAGACCCAGTACTTC
-,TRBJ1-1,TRBV29-1,few,CSAGGSEAFF,TGCAGCGCTGGGGGGAGTGAAGCTTTCTTT
-,TRBJ1-1,TRBV6-5,-,CASSYGLGSTEAFF,TGTGCCAGCAGTTACGGACTAGGGAGCACTGAAGCTTTCTTT
TRBD1,TRBJ2-7,TRBV10-1,-,CASSDRGTGYEQYF,TGCGCCAGCAGTGACCGAGGGACAGGCTACGAGCAGTACTTC
-,TRBJ2-2,TRBV18,-,CASSPGSGTGELFF,TGTGCCAGCTCACCAGGTAGTGGCACCGGGGAGCTGTTTTTT
-,TRBJ2-1,TRBV4-1,few,CASSQVQGSYNEQFF,TGCGCCAGCAGCCAAGTCCAGGGCTCCTACAATGAGCAGTTCTTC
-,TRBJ2-5,TRBV21-1,-,CASSKPVAGAGETQYF,TGTGCCAGCAGCAAGCCGGTAGCGGGAGCGGGTGAGACCCAGTACTTC
-,TRBJ2-6,TRBV7-9,-,CASSLTSGANVLTF,TGTGCCAGCAGCTTAACTTCTGGGGCCAACGTCCTGACTTTC